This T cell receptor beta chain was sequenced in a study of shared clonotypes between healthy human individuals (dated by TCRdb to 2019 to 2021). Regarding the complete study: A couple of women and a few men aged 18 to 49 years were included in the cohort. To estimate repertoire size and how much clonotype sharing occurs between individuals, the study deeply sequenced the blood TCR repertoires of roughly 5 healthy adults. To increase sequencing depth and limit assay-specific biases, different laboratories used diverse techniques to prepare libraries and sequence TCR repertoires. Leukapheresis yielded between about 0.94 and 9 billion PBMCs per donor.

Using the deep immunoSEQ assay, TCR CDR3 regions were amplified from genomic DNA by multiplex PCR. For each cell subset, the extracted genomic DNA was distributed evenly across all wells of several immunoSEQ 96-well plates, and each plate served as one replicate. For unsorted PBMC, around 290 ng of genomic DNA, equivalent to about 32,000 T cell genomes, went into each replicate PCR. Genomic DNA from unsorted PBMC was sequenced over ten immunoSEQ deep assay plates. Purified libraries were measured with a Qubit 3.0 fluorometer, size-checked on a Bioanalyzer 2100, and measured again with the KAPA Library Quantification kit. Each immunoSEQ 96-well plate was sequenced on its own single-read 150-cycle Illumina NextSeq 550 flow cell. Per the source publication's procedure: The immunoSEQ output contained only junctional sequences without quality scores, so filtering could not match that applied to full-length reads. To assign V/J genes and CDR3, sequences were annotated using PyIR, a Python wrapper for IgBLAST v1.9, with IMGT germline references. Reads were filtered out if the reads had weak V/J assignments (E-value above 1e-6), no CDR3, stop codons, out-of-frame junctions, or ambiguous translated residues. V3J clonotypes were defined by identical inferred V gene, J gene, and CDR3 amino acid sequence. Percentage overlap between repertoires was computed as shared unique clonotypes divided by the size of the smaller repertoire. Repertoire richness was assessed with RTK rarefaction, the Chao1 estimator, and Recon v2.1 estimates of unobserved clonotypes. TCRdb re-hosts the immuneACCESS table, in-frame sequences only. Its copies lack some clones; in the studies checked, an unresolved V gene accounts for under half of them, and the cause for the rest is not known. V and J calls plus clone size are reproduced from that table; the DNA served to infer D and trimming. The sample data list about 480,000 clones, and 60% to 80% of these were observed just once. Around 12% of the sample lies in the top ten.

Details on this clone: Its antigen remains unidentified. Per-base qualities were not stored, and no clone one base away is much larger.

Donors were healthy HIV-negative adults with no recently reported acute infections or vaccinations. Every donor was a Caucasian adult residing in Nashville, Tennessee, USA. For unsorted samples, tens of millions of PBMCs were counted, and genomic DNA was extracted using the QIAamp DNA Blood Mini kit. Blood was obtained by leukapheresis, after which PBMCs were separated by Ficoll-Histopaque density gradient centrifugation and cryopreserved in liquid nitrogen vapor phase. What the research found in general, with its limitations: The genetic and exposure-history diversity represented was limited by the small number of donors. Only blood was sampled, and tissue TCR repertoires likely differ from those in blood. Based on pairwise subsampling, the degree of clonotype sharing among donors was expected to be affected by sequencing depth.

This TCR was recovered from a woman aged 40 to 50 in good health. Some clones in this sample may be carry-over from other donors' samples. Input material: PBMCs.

The nucleotide sequence is given as TGTGCCAGCAGCTTAATGGGGTCCGGCACAGATACGCAGTATTTT. Its protein reads: CASSLMGSGTDTQYF. The chain is encoded by TRBV7-3 joined to TRBJ2-3, with the D segment identity uncertain. The germline ends are 9 bases apart after V is trimmed by 1 base and J by 1 base. Including cysteine and phenylalanine, the CDR3 has 15 amino acids. The only DNA kept is the CDR3, 45 bases in frame from the first base. Per the germline V gene, SGHTA is the CDR1 and FQGTGA is the CDR2.